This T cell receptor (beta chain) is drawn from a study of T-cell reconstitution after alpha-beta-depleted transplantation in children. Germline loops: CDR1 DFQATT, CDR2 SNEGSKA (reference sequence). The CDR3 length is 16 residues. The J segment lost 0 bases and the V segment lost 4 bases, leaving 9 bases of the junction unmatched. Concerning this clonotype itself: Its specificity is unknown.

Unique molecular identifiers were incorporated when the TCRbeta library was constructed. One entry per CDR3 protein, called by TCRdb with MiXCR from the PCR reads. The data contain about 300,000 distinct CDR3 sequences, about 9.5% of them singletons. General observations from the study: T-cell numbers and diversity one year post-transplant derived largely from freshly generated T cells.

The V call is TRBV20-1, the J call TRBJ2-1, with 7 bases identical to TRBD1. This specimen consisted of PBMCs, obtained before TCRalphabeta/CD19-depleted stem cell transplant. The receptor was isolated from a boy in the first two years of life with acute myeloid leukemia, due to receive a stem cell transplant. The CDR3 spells CSANDRVRSSYNEQFF. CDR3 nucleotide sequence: TGCAGTGCTAATGACAGGGTTAGAAGCTCCTACAATGAGCAGTTCTTC.